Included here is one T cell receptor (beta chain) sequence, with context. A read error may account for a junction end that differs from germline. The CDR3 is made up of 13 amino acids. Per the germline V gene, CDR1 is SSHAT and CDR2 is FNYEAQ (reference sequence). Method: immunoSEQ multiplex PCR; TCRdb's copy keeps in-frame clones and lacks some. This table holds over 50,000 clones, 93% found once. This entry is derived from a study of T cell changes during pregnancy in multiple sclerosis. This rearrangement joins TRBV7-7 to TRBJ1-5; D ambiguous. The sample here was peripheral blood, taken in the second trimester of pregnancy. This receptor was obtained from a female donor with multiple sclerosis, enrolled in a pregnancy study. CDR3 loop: CASSLNRDQPQHF. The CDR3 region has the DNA TGTGCTAGCAGCTTAAATAGAGATCAGCCCCAGCATTTT.